This TCR beta chain was obtained from a study of cytomegalovirus exposure and HLA in healthy donors. General study points: Segments of the TCR beta V type were, in most cases, productive about 90% or about 30% of the time in an earlier analysis. Reports described diagnosis of cytomegalovirus status by the classifier as highly specific and sensitive.

Germline CDR1 and CDR2: SGHDT and YYEEEE. Trimming removed 0 bases at V and 4 bases at J, with 7 bases between. CDR3 length: 13 amino acids. The PCR was carried out with 60 Vbeta primers and 13 Jbeta primers. TCRdb's copy holds only in-frame clones and misses some; the assay was immunoSEQ multiplex PCR. The specimen's table records approximately 45,000 clones. Regarding donors, all were healthy bone marrow donors. As regards this clone: Its target is not known.

This chain joins TRBV5-6 and TRBJ1-1, with D possibly TRBD1 on 5 matching bases. This TCR derives from a male donor in good health and CMV-seronegative. Sequenced material: PBMCs. CDR3 sequence: CASSLADSTEAFF. The CDR3 DNA is TGTGCCAGCAGCTTGGCCGACAGCACTGAAGCTTTCTTT.